This TCR beta chain was found in a study of blood T cell repertoires in COVID-19 (dated by TCRdb to 2018 to 2020). Study-level background: The collaborator samples originated in the United States, Italy and Spain and spanned the acute and convalescent phases of COVID-19. The prospective study material was composed of cDNA or gDNA derived from T cells, B-cell-depleted T cells, or PBMCs. Deeply sampled blood TCRbeta repertoires from subjects exposed to, actively infected with, or recovered from COVID-19 were included in the dataset. A freely available public database, intended as a resource for researchers studying the immune response to SARS-CoV-2, is where the repertoires were released. Samples came from the ongoing ImmuneRACE study (first 160 participants) plus 1,254 subjects from 6 global collaborators. Nearly every sample came with metadata listing a de-identified subject ID, COVID-19 status, age in years and sex. HLA class I and class II types, where available, came from metadata supplied by the sample provider rather than from assay-based typing.

Each collaborating institution followed its own protocols to collect whole blood in K2EDTA tubes. For TCRbeta analysis, collaborator samples were shipped as frozen whole blood, as isolated PBMCs, or as DNA extracted from either sample type. This clone was counted only a few times. This clone's antigen is unknown. Qualities for individual bases were not recorded, and no much larger clone is one base off. TCRbeta CDR3 regions were amplified from genomic DNA using the immunoSEQ Assay, a bias-controlled multiplex PCR. The study's processing was this. Within the assay, amplification of reference gene primers was used to estimate how many nucleated cells each sample contained. To quantify the absolute abundance of each unique TCRbeta CDR3 rearrangement, sequence reads were collapsed and filtered. For each sample, productive Simpson clonality was calculated by taking the square root of Simpson's diversity index across productive rearrangements. The source is immuneACCESS, and TCRdb retained only in-frame sequences with V and J called. Part of the clones is not carried over; for the studies checked, unresolved V genes explain less than half of this, and the remainder is unexplained. The V and J calls and clone size are taken from that table; D and trimming were inferred from the DNA. The sample table holds hundreds of thousands of clones, of which around 82% were seen once. The ten largest clones capture 4.7% of the sample.

Reading from cysteine to phenylalanine, the CDR3 counts 15 amino acids. Just the 45-base CDR3 DNA is kept, in frame starting at base 1. The germline V gene sets CDR1 to SGHTA and CDR2 to FQGNSA. Between the V and J ends, shortened by 1 base and 2 bases respectively, the junction contains 12 bases. The study at large found these results: How much clinical and demographic metadata was included differed by source and by participant, and the metadata was provided uncurated.

This chain is built from TRBV7-2 and TRBJ2-7; a tentative D call is TRBD1 (5 bases match). The receptor was isolated from a woman aged 70 to 79 with acute or convalescent COVID-19. Sequencing was carried out using peripheral blood. The DNA reads as follows: TGTGCCAGCAGCTTAGGCCAGGGTAGGGCCTACGAGCAGTACTTC. This codes for CASSLGQGRAYEQYF.